The 9 T cell receptor beta chains in this list originate from one sample, sequenced in a study of cytomegalovirus exposure and HLA in healthy donors. Clones were read by immunoSEQ multiplex PCR, and TCRdb kept only the in-frame ones, dropping some. The top ten clones hold about 3% of a sample with fewer than 250,000 clones, just under 90% of them seen once. The sample consisted of PBMCs. These receptors were obtained from a man aged 18 to 30 in good health and CMV-seronegative.

V is TRBV18 and J is TRBJ2-2; the D gene is possibly TRBD1 (5 bases). Per the germline V gene, CDR1 is KGHSH and CDR2 is LQKENI. The CDR3 sequence is 15 residues long. V was cut by 0 bases and J by 3 bases, with 8 bases left in between. This CDR3 is CASSPPFRDTGELFF. The DNA of the CDR3 is TGTGCCAGCTCACCACCGTTCAGGGACACCGGGGAGCTGTTTTTT.

V and J are TRBV29-1 and TRBJ2-7; D is unclear. V was cut by 5 bases and J by 0 bases, with 11 bases left in between. The CDR3 length is 13 residues. Germline V lookup: CDR1 SQVTM, CDR2 ANQGSEA. The CDR3 region is CSVRVSSSYEQYF. CDR3 nucleotide sequence: TGCAGCGTTCGGGTTAGTAGCTCCTACGAGCAGTACTTC.

The chain is built from TRBV9 and TRBJ2-1; 7 nucleotides agree with TRBD1. J gave up 4 bases and V 0 bases, and 4 bases lay outside the gene matches. Germline CDR1 SGDLS, CDR2 YYNGEE. This CDR3 has 15 residues. As DNA, the CDR3 is TGTGCCAGCAGCGTAGCCGGGACAGAGTACAATGAGCAGTTCTTC. Translation: CASSVAGTEYNEQFF.

The V and J genes are TRBV6-6 and TRBJ2-3; no clear D gene. The CDR3 length is 14 residues. Germline CDR1 is MNHNY and CDR2 is SVGAGI (reference sequence). Trimming took off 7 bases at V and 4 bases at J, with 15 bases between the two ends. The CDR3 spells CASMLDRRADTQYF. The CDR3 nucleotides are TGTGCCAGCATGCTTGACCGCCGGGCAGATACGCAGTATTTT.

The genes are TRBV5-4 and TRBJ1-2; D is possibly TRBD1 (5 bases). CDR1 is SGHNT, CDR2 YYREEE, per germline (reference sequence). With 4 bases removed from V and 7 bases from J, the gap between germline ends came to 20 bases. This CDR3 is 15 amino acids long. In DNA, the CDR3 is TGTGCCAGCAGCCTCCCGACCAGGGATCAGGCTGGCTACACCTTC. Amino acids: CASSLPTRDQAGYTF.

The chain is built from TRBV28 and TRBJ1-1, with a possible D match to TRBD1 (5 bases). V lost 3 bases, J lost 7 bases, and 18 bases lay in between. Germline CDR1 is MDHEN and CDR2 is SYDVKM. This CDR3 comprises 15 residues. The CDR3 spells CASSFGWGVFGEAFF. CDR3 nucleotide sequence: TGTGCCAGCAGTTTCGGGTGGGGGGTTTTCGGTGAAGCTTTCTTT.

J is TRBJ2-3 and V is TRBV7-2, with a tentative D call TRBD2 (5 bases). CDR1 and CDR2 from the germline V gene are SGHTA and FQGNSA. The ends were cut back, 3 bases at V and 6 bases at J, with 10 bases in the middle. The CDR3 loop spans 13 amino acids. DNA for the CDR3: TGTGCCAGCAGCTTTGTGGCGGGTGATACGCAGTATTTT. Amino acids: CASSFVAGDTQYF.

This clone was seen once. This chain links TRBV4-3 with TRBJ2-1; 9 bases agree with TRBD2. The J segment lost 8 bases and the V segment lost 0 bases, leaving 5 bases of the junction unmatched. The CDR3 runs 15 residues. Germline CDR1 and CDR2: LGHNA and YSLEER. The CDR3 here is CASSQDLAGSDEQFF. As DNA, the CDR3 is TGCGCCAGCAGCCAAGACCTAGCGGGAAGCGATGAGCAGTTCTTC.

The chain carries TRBV9 and TRBJ2-3, with D maybe TRBD2 (5 bases). V was trimmed by 0 bases and J by 6 bases, leaving 11 bases between them. Germline V gene data show CDR1 as SGDLS and CDR2 as YYNGEE. This CDR3 spans 14 amino acids. Here the CDR3 DNA reads TGTGCCAGCAGCGTAGACGGGAACTTGGATACGCAGTATTTT. Residues: CASSVDGNLDTQYF.